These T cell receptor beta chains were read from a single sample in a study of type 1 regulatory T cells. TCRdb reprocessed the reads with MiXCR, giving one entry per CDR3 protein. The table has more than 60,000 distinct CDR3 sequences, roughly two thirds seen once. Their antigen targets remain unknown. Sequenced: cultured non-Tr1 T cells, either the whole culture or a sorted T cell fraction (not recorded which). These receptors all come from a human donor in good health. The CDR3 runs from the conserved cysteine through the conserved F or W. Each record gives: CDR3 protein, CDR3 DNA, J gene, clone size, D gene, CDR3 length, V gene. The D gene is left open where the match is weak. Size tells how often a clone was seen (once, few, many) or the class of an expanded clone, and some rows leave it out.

CDR3: CASSVSLYEQYF; DNA: TGTGCCAGCAGTGTCTCACTCTACGAGCAGTACTTC; J: TRBJ2-7; size: -; D: -; length: 12; V: TRBV6-2/TRBV6-3
CDR3: CASSPLGTGTNTEAFF; DNA: TGTGCCAGCTCACCACTAGGGACAGGGACCAACACTGAAGCTTTCTTT; J: TRBJ1-1; size: -; D: TRBD1; length: 16; V: TRBV18
CDR3: CASSPGTNNYGYTF; DNA: TGTGCCAGCAGCCCCGGGACAAATAACTATGGCTACACCTTC; J: TRBJ1-2; size: -; D: -; length: 14; V: TRBV7-9
CDR3: CASSLVREPDQPQHF; DNA: TGTGCCAGCAGCTTAGTGCGGGAGCCAGATCAGCCCCAGCATTTT; J: TRBJ1-5; size: -; D: -; length: 15; V: TRBV7-2
CDR3: CASSLIAGVSNEQFF; DNA: TGTGCCAGCAGCTTAATAGCGGGAGTTTCCAATGAGCAGTTCTTC; J: TRBJ2-1; size: once; D: TRBD2; length: 15; V: TRBV7-9
CDR3: CASSLSAGANVLIF; DNA: TGTGCCAGCAGTTTAAGTGCCGGGGCCAACGTCCTGATTTTC; J: TRBJ2-6; size: once; D: -; length: 14; V: TRBV27
CDR3: CSVEQFNTGELFF; DNA: TGCAGCGTTGAACAGTTCAACACCGGGGAGCTGTTTTTT; J: TRBJ2-2; size: once; D: -; length: 13; V: TRBV29-1
CDR3: CASSHTRDINEQFF; DNA: TGCGCCAGCAGCCACACCAGAGACATTAACGAGCAGTTCTTC; J: TRBJ2-1; size: -; D: -; length: 14; V: TRBV4-1
CDR3: CASSPTRGLADNEQFF; DNA: TGTGCCAGCAGTCCAACAAGGGGACTAGCGGACAATGAGCAGTTCTTC; J: TRBJ2-1; size: once; D: TRBD2; length: 16; V: TRBV7-3
CDR3: CASVGGGDGYTF; DNA: TGTGCTAGTGTTGGGGGGGGAGATGGCTACACCTTC; J: TRBJ1-2; size: once; D: -; length: 12; V: TRBV12-5
CDR3: CASTTSGHEQYF; DNA: TGTGCCAGCACCACTAGCGGCCACGAGCAGTACTTC; J: TRBJ2-7; size: few; D: TRBD2; length: 12; V: TRBV6-2/TRBV6-3
CDR3: CASSSDRLANEQFF; DNA: TGTGCCAGCAGCTCCGACCGACTAGCCAATGAGCAGTTCTTC; J: TRBJ2-1; size: -; D: TRBD2; length: 14; V: TRBV7-7
CDR3: CASSVEGRRVNEQFF; DNA: TGTGCCAGCAGCGTGGAGGGCAGGAGGGTCAATGAGCAGTTCTTC; J: TRBJ2-1; size: -; D: -; length: 15; V: TRBV5-4
CDR3: CAWSGTRANEKLFF; DNA: TGTGCCTGGAGCGGCACTAGGGCTAATGAAAAACTGTTTTTT; J: TRBJ1-4; size: once; D: -; length: 14; V: TRBV30
CDR3: CASSQDRTRQSQYF; DNA: TGCGCCAGCAGCCAAGATAGGACAAGACAATCCCAGTACTTC; J: TRBJ2-5; size: -; D: -; length: 14; V: TRBV4-1
CDR3: CASSWQGPDEQYF; DNA: TGTGCCAGCAGTTGGCAGGGTCCGGACGAGCAGTACTTC; J: TRBJ2-7; size: -; D: -; length: 13; V: TRBV6-2/TRBV6-3
CDR3: CASRRMGGDGDGTDTQYF; DNA: TGTGCCAGCAGAAGGATGGGGGGGGACGGGGATGGCACAGATACGCAGTATTTT; J: TRBJ2-3; size: few; D: TRBD2; length: 18; V: TRBV2
CDR3: CSARRTGSAGTEAFF; DNA: TGCAGTGCTAGGAGGACAGGGAGTGCGGGCACTGAAGCTTTCTTT; J: TRBJ1-1; size: few; D: TRBD1; length: 15; V: TRBV20-1
CDR3: CASSLNRPGELFF; DNA: TGCGCCAGCAGCCTGAATAGGCCCGGGGAGCTGTTTTTT; J: TRBJ2-2; size: -; D: -; length: 13; V: TRBV4-3
CDR3: CASSQSASYGNTIYF; DNA: TGTGCCAGCAGCCAGAGTGCGTCGTATGGAAACACCATATATTTT; J: TRBJ1-3; size: -; D: -; length: 15; V: TRBV4-2
CDR3: CASSHPGRPYGYTF; DNA: TGTGCCAGCAGTCACCCGGGCCGTCCATATGGCTACACCTTC; J: TRBJ1-2; size: -; D: -; length: 14; V: TRBV12-3/TRBV12-4
CDR3: CASSLASGVDTQYF; DNA: TGTGCCAGCAGCTTAGCTAGCGGGGTAGATACGCAGTATTTT; J: TRBJ2-3; size: -; D: TRBD2; length: 14; V: TRBV7-2
CDR3: CASSFSPLLALHEQYF; DNA: TGTGCCAGCAGCTTTAGTCCCCTATTAGCTCTCCACGAGCAGTACTTC; J: TRBJ2-7; size: once; D: -; length: 16; V: TRBV7-2
CDR3: CASSFIGGTGELFF; DNA: TGTGCCAGCAGCTTTATCGGGGGGACCGGGGAGCTGTTTTTT; J: TRBJ2-2; size: -; D: TRBD2; length: 14; V: TRBV7-9
CDR3: CATSRELAAKNIQYF; DNA: TGTGCCACCAGCAGAGAACTAGCAGCCAAAAACATTCAGTACTTC; J: TRBJ2-4; size: -; D: -; length: 15; V: TRBV15
CDR3: CASSDSMNHEQYF; DNA: TGTGCCAGCAGTGACTCAATGAACCACGAGCAGTACTTC; J: TRBJ2-7; size: -; D: -; length: 13; V: TRBV27
CDR3: CASGTTSGQYF; DNA: TGTGCCAGTGGCACCACCTCCGGGCAGTACTTC; J: TRBJ2-7; size: -; D: -; length: 11; V: TRBV19
CDR3: CSARATGGSVTEAFF; DNA: TGCAGTGCTAGAGCTACAGGGGGATCGGTCACTGAAGCTTTCTTT; J: TRBJ1-1; size: -; D: TRBD1; length: 15; V: TRBV20-1
CDR3: CASSLRTSGGYNEQFF; DNA: TGTGCCAGCAGTTTACGGACTAGCGGGGGGTACAATGAGCAGTTCTTC; J: TRBJ2-1; size: -; D: TRBD2; length: 16; V: TRBV27
CDR3: CSALHASGRASDTQYF; DNA: TGCAGTGCTCTCCATGCTAGCGGGAGGGCCTCGGATACGCAGTATTTT; J: TRBJ2-3; size: -; D: TRBD2; length: 16; V: TRBV20-1
CDR3: CSDPRAGTSGNDEQFF; DNA: TGCAGTGACCCGAGGGCCGGGACCAGCGGGAACGATGAGCAGTTCTTC; J: TRBJ2-1; size: -; D: TRBD2; length: 16; V: TRBV20-1
CDR3: CASSLRRDSSYNEQFF; DNA: TGTGCCAGCAGCTTGCGGCGGGACAGCTCCTACAATGAGCAGTTCTTC; J: TRBJ2-1; size: few; D: -; length: 16; V: TRBV11-2
CDR3: CASSLAGQAGNSYEQYF; DNA: TGCGCCAGCAGCTTGGCCGGGCAAGCGGGCAACTCCTACGAGCAGTACTTC; J: TRBJ2-7; size: few; D: -; length: 17; V: TRBV5-1
CDR3: CASSLAPSGRKPLQTYEQYF; DNA: TGTGCCAGCAGCTTAGCCCCAAGCGGGAGGAAACCCCTTCAAACCTACGAGCAGTACTTC; J: TRBJ2-7; size: -; D: TRBD2; length: 20; V: TRBV7-9
CDR3: CASRPGQGVGEQYF; DNA: TGTGCCAGCCGACCCGGACAGGGGGTAGGCGAGCAGTACTTC; J: TRBJ2-7; size: -; D: TRBD1; length: 14; V: TRBV12-3/TRBV12-4
CDR3: CASSQPGAGPGELFF; DNA: TGTGCCAGCAGCCAACCCGGGGCCGGACCCGGGGAGCTGTTTTTT; J: TRBJ2-2; size: -; D: -; length: 15; V: TRBV3-1
CDR3: CASSLRTANTEAFF; DNA: TGTGCCAGCAGTTTAAGGACGGCGAACACTGAAGCTTTCTTT; J: TRBJ1-1; size: -; D: -; length: 14; V: TRBV6-5
CDR3: CASSPDSNNEQFF; DNA: TGCGCCAGCAGCCCGGACAGTAACAATGAGCAGTTCTTC; J: TRBJ2-1; size: -; D: -; length: 13; V: TRBV5-1
CDR3: CASSTRASGAYNEQFF; DNA: TGTGCCAGCAGTACCAGGGCTAGCGGGGCCTACAATGAGCAGTTCTTC; J: TRBJ2-1; size: -; D: TRBD2; length: 16; V: TRBV27
CDR3: CASSRAGTYTGELFF; DNA: TGTGCCAGCAGCCGCGCCGGGACTTACACCGGGGAGCTGTTTTTT; J: TRBJ2-2; size: -; D: -; length: 15; V: TRBV5-6
CDR3: CATSGRGLAGIYEQFF; DNA: TGTGCCACCAGTGGAAGGGGACTAGCGGGAATTTATGAGCAGTTCTTC; J: TRBJ2-1; size: -; D: TRBD2; length: 16; V: TRBV24-1
CDR3: CTSSSGTGIETQYF; DNA: TGTACCAGCAGCTCCGGGACAGGAATAGAGACCCAGTACTTC; J: TRBJ2-5; size: -; D: TRBD1; length: 14; V: TRBV7-9